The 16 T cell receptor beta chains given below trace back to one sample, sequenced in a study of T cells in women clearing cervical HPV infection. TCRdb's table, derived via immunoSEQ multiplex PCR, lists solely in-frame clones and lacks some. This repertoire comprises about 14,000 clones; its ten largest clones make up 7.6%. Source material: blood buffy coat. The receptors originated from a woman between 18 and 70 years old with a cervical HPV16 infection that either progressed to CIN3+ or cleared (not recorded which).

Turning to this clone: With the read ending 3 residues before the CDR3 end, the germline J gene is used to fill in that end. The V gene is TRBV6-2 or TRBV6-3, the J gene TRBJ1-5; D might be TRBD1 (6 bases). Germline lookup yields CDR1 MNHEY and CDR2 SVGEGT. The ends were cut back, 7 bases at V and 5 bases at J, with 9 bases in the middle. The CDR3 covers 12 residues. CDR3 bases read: TGTGCCAGCAAGGCAGGGGATCAGCCC. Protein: CASKAGDQP. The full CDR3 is CASKAGDQPQHF.

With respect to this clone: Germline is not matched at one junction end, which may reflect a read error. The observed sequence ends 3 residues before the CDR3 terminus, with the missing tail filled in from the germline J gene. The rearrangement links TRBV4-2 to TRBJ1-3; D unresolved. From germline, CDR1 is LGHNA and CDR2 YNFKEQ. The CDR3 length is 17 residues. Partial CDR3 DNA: TGCGCCAGCAGCCAAGAGAAGCCGAATTTCTCTGGAAACACC. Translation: CASSQEKPNFSGNT. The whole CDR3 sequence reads CASSQEKPNFSGNTIYF.

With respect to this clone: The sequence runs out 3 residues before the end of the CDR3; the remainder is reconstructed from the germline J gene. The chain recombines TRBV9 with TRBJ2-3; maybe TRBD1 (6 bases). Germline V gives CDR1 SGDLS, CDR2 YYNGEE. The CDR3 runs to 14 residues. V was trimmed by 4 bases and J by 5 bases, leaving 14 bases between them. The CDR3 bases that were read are TGTGCCAGCAGCTCCAGACAGGCTGAAGATACG. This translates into CASSSRQAEDT. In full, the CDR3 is CASSSRQAEDTQYF.

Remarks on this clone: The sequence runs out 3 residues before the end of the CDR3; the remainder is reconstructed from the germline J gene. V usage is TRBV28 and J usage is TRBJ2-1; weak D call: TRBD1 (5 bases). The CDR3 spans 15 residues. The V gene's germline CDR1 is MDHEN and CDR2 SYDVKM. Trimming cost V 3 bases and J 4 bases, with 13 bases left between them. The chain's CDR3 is CASSFFVTDYNEQFF. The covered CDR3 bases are TGTGCCAGCAGTTTTTTTGTGACAGATTACAATGAG.

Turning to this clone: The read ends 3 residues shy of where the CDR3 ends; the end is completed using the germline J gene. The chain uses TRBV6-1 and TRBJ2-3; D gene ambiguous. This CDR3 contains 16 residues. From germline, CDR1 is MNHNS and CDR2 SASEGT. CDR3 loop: CASSELPYTNQETQYF. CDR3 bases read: TGTGCCAGCAGTGAACTGCCCTACACTAACCAAGAGACG.

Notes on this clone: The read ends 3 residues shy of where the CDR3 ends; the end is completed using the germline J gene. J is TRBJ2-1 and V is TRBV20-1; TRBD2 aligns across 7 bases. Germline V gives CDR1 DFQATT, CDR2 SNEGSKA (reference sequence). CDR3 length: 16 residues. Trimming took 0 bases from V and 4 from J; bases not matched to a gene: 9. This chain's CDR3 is CSARDLARERYNEQFF. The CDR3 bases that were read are TGCAGTGCTAGAGATCTCGCGCGGGAGCGGTACAATGAG.

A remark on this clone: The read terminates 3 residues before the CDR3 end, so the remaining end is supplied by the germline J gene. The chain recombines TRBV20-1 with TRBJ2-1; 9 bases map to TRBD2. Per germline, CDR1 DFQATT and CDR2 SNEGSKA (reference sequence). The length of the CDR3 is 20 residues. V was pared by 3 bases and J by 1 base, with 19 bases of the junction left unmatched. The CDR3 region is CSARALWREGLASSYNEQFF. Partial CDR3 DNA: TGCAGTGCTAGGGCCTTGTGGCGGGAGGGCCTAGCTTCTTCCTACAATGAG.

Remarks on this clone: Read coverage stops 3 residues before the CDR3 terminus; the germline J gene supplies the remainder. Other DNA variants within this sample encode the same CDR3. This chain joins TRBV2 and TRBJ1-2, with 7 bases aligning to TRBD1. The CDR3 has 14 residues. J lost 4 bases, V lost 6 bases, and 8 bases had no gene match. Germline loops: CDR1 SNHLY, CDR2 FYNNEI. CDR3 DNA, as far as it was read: TGTGCCAGCAGCTACAGGGGTATGGCCTATGGC. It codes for CASSYRGMAYG. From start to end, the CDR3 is CASSYRGMAYGYTF.

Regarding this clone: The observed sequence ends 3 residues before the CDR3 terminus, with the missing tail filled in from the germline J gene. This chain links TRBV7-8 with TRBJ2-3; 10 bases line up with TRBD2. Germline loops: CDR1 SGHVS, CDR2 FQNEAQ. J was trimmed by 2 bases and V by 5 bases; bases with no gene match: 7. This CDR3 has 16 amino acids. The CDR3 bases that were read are TGTGCCAGCAGCCAGCGAGCGGGAGGGGTCACAGATACG. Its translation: CASSQRAGGVTDT. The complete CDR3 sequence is CASSQRAGGVTDTQYF.

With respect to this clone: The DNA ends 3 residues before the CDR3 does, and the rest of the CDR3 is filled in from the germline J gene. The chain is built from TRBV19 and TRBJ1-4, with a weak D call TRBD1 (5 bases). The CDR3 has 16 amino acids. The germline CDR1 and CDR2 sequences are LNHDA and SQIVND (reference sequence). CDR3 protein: CASSMQGLSGANVLFF. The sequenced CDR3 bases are TGTGCCAGTAGTATGCAGGGACTCTCTGGGGCCAACGTA.

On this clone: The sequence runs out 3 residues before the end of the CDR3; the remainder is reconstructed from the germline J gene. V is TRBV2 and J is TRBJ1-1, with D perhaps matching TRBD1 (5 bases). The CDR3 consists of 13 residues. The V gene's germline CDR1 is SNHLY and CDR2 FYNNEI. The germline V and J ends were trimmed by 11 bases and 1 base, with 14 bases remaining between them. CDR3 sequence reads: CASGGVGNTEAFF. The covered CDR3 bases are TGTGCCTCTGGGGGGGTGGGGAACACTGAA.

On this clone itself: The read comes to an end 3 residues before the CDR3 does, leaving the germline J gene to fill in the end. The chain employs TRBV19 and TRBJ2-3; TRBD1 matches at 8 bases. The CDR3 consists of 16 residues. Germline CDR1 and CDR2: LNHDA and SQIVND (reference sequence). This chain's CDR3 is CASSFRTGSSNQPQYF. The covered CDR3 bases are TGTGCCAGTAGTTTCCGGACAGGGAGTAGCAATCAGCCG.

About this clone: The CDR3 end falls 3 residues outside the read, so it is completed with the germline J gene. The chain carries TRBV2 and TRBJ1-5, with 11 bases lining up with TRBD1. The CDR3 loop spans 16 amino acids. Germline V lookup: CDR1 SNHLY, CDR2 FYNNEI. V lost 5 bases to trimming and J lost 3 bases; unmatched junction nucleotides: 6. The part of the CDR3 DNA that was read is TGTGCCAGCAGTCAAGGGACAGGGGGTTACAATCAGCCC. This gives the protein CASSQGTGGYNQP. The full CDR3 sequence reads CASSQGTGGYNQPQHF.

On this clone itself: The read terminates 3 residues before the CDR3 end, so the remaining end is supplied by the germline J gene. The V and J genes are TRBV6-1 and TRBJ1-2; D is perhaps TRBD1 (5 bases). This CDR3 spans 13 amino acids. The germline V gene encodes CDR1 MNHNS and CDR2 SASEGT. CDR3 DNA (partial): TGTGCCAGCAGTGTCGAAGAGGGGATCGGC. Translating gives CASSVEEGIG. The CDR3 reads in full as CASSVEEGIGYTF.

This CDR3 is CASSRLAGGSYEQYF. The DNA read from the CDR3 is TGTGCCAGTAGCCGACTAGCGGGGGGCTCCTACGAG. The J gene is TRBJ2-7, the V gene TRBV19; 13 bases line up with TRBD2. The read terminates 3 residues ahead of where the CDR3 ends, so the germline J gene completes it. Germline loops: CDR1 LNHDA, CDR2 SQIVND (reference sequence). V gave up 6 bases and J gave up 0 bases; unmatched junction bases: 2. The CDR3 spans 15 residues.

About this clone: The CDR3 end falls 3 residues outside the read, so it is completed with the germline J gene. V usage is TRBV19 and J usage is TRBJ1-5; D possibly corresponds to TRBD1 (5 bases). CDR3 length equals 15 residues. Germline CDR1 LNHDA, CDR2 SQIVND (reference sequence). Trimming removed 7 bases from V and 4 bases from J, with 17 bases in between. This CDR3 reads CASTLTDSYNQPQHF. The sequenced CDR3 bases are TGTGCCAGTACCCTGACAGATTCATATAATCAGCCC.